One sample yielded the 12 T cell receptor beta chains listed below, sequenced in a study of T cell repertoires in cytomegalovirus infection. TCRdb re-analysed the reads in MiXCR, keeping a single row per CDR3 protein. The sample includes hundreds of thousands of distinct CDR3 sequences, 6% to 8% of them seen just once. What was sequenced was PBMCs. The origin of the receptors is a human donor in good health (CMV status not recorded). Some clones in this sample may be carry-over from other donors' samples.

There are many counts of this clonotype. The V call is TRBV7-2, the J call TRBJ1-2, with D possibly matching TRBD1 (6 bases). This CDR3 region has 15 residues. CDR1 and CDR2 from the germline V gene are SGHTA and FQGNSA. V was cut by 5 bases and J by 1 base, with 14 bases left in between. CDR3 sequence: CASSHIRQDNYGYTF. DNA for the CDR3: TGTGCCAGCAGCCATATTCGACAGGATAACTATGGCTACACCTTC. Drawing the rest from reference TRBV7-2 and TRBJ1-2, the complete variable domain is GAGVSQSPSNKVTEKGKDVELRCDPISGHTALYWYRQSLGQGLEFLIYFQGNSAPDKSGLPSDRFSAERTGGSVSTLTIQRTQQEDSAVYLCASSHIRQDNYGYTFGSGTRLTVV.

This clonotype has a count of ten or more. The chain combines TRBV4-1 with TRBJ2-3; 12 bases match TRBD2. The CDR3 covers 16 residues. V was clipped by 4 bases and J by 6 bases; unmatched bases: 8. Germline V gene sequence: CDR1 MGHRA, CDR2 YSYEKL. The CDR3 DNA sequence: TGCGCCAGCAGCCTACGACTAGCGGGGGTCCAGGATACGCAGTATTTT. It translates to CASSLRLAGVQDTQYF.

This clonotype was observed at least ten times. The junction does not match germline at one end; this may be a read error. The chain joins TRBV20-1 to TRBJ1-1, with a tentative D call TRBD1 (5 bases). Germline lookup yields CDR1 DFQATT and CDR2 SNEGSKA (reference sequence). The CDR3 is made up of 14 amino acids. This chain's CDR3 is CSARAWGGNTEAFF. In DNA, the CDR3 is TGCAGTGCCAGAGCCTGGGGCGGAAACACTGAAGCTTTCTTT.

This clonotype was recorded many times. The CDR3 DNA reads TGTGCCATCAGTGAGGACCCGGGGGCGAACACCGGGGAGCTGTTTTTT. Protein product: CAISEDPGANTGELFF. The chain carries TRBV10-3 and TRBJ2-2; D is possibly TRBD2 (6 bases). With 2 bases removed from V and 0 bases from J, the gap between germline ends came to 10 bases. The length of the CDR3 is 16 residues. Germline CDR1 is ENHRY and CDR2 is SYGVKD.

Many counts were recorded for this clonotype. The chain employs TRBV28 and TRBJ2-2; D possibly corresponds to TRBD1 (6 bases). In germline, CDR1 is MDHEN, CDR2 SYDVKM. The CDR3 covers 11 residues. With 7 bases removed from V and 9 bases from J, the gap between germline ends came to 9 bases. The DNA of the CDR3 is TGTGCCAGCAATGACAGGCGGGAGCTGTTTTTT. Protein product: CASNDRRELFF. The full variable domain, with the rest looked up from reference TRBV28 and TRBJ2-2, is DVKVTQSSRYLVKRTGEKVFLECVQDMDHENMFWYRQDPGLGLRLIYFSYDVKMKEKGDIPEGYSVSREKKERFSLILESASTNQTSMYLCASNDRRELFFGEGSRLTVL.

This CDR3 reads CSAYRTEAFF. Written as DNA, the CDR3 is TGCAGCGCGTATCGGACTGAAGCTTTCTTT. This rearrangement joins TRBV29-1 to TRBJ1-1; D gene unclear. Deletions cut 7 bases from V and 5 bases from J, with 8 bases between. The CDR3 consists of 10 residues. CDR1 and CDR2 (germline): SQVTM, ANQGSEA.

V usage is TRBV28 and J usage is TRBJ2-5, with D possibly being TRBD1 or TRBD2 (6 bases each). The V gene lost 10 bases and the J gene lost 5 bases, with 20 bases spanning the gap. This CDR3 has 14 amino acids. Germline V gene sequence: CDR1 MDHEN, CDR2 SYDVKM. The CDR3 DNA is TGTGCCATTCGATCACGGGGGCCGGTGGAGACCCAGTACTTC. Encoded protein: CAIRSRGPVETQYF.

This clonotype was found many times. The chain has TRBV7-2 and TRBJ2-7; 7 bases agree with TRBD1. Germline loops: CDR1 SGHTA, CDR2 FQGNSA. This CDR3 contains 14 residues. V lost 7 bases, J lost 2 bases, and 8 bases stayed unmatched. CDR3 amino acids: CASTRPGQTYEQYF. In DNA form, the CDR3 reads TGTGCCAGCACTCGCCCGGGACAGACCTACGAGCAGTACTTC.

At least ten counts were recorded for this clonotype. The chain carries TRBV20-1 and TRBJ2-4; 10 bases are a match to TRBD1. Germline V gene data show CDR1 as DFQATT and CDR2 as SNEGSKA (reference sequence). The trim removed 5 bases at V and 6 bases at J, leaving 7 bases unmatched. The CDR3 totals 14 residues. The CDR3 spells CSARFGDRGNIQYF. CDR3 bases: TGCAGTGCTCGCTTCGGGGACAGGGGAAACATTCAGTACTTC.

This clonotype has a count of ten or more. In DNA form, the CDR3 reads TGTGCCAGTAGTGAAGGCCGGTGGGGCTACTACGAGCAGTACTTC. Residues: CASSEGRWGYYEQYF. The chain is built from TRBV19 and TRBJ2-7; TRBD1 might be the D (5 bases). This CDR3 region has 15 residues. CDR1 is LNHDA, CDR2 SQIVND, per germline (reference sequence). V was pared by 5 bases and J by 3 bases, with 17 bases between.

About this clonotype: One base away lies a much larger clone, so this may be a sequencing read error. The chain recombines TRBV20-1 with TRBJ1-4; 7 bases match TRBD1. Per the germline V gene, CDR1 is DFQATT and CDR2 is SNEGSKA (reference sequence). CDR3 length equals 13 residues. The CDR3 DNA follows: TGCAGAGCCAGACAGGGTTTTCTCGAAAAACTGTTTTTT. Translating gives CRARQGFLEKLFF.

At least ten counts were recorded for this clonotype. V usage is TRBV7-6 and J usage is TRBJ2-7, with D tentatively TRBD1 or TRBD2 (6 bases each). The CDR3 has 14 amino acids. Germline CDR1 reads SGHVS; CDR2 reads FNYEAQ. The V gene lost 4 bases and the J gene lost 0 bases, with 10 bases spanning the gap. CDR3 region: CASSSGGISYEQYF. The CDR3 region has the DNA TGTGCCAGCAGCTCCGGGGGCATCTCCTACGAGCAGTACTTC. Using reference TRBV7-6 and TRBJ2-7 for the parts outside the CDR3, the full variable domain is GAGVSQSPRYKVTKRGQDVALRCDPISGHVSLYWYRQALGQGPEFLTYFNYEAQQDKSGLPNDRFSAERPEGSISTLTIQRTEQRDSAMYRCASSSGGISYEQYFGPGTRLTVT.